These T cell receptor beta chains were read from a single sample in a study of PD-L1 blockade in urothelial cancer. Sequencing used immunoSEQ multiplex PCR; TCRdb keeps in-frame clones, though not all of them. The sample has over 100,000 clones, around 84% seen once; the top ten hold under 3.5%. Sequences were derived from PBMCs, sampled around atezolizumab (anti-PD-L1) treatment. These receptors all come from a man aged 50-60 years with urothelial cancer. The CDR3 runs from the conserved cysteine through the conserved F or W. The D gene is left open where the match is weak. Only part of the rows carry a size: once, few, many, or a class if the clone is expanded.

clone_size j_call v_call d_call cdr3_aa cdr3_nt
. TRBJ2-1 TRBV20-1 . CSARRGNEQFF TGCAGTGCAAGGCGGGGCAATGAGCAGTTCTTC
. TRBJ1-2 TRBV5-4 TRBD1 CASSLAGQAYGYTF TGTGCCAGCAGCTTGGCGGGACAGGCCTATGGCTACACCTTC
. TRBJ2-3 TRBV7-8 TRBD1 CASSLAPGQGEDTQYF TGTGCCAGCAGCTTAGCCCCGGGACAGGGGGAAGATACGCAGTATTTT
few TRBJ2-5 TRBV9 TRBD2 CASSTGTSGTIQETQYF TGTGCCAGCAGCACCGGGACTAGCGGGACGATCCAAGAGACCCAGTACTTC
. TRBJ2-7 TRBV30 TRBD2 CACLAVPYEQYF TGTGCCTGTCTAGCGGTTCCCTACGAGCAGTACTTC
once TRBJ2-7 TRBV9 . CASIVGGNYEQYF TGTGCCAGCATAGTTGGCGGAAACTACGAGCAGTACTTC
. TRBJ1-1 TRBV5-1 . CASSSPNTEAFF TGCGCCAGCAGCTCCCCAAACACTGAAGCTTTCTTT
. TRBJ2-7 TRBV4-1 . CASSPDPGRLAYEQYF TGCGCCAGCAGCCCCGATCCGGGTCGGCTAGCCTACGAGCAGTACTTC
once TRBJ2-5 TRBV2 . CASSDIAEGRETQYF TGTGCCAGCAGTGACATTGCGGAGGGGCGGGAGACCCAGTACTTC
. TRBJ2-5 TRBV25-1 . CASSEPLRQETQYF TGTGCCAGCAGTGAACCCCTGCGGCAAGAGACCCAGTACTTC
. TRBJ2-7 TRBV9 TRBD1 CASSPGQGPYEQYF TGTGCCAGCAGCCCCGGACAGGGTCCCTACGAGCAGTACTTC
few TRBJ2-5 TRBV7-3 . CASSLSPGETQYF TGTGCCAGCAGCTTATCACCCGGGGAGACCCAGTACTTC
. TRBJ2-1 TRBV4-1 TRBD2 CASSQGLAGVSEQFF TGCGCCAGCAGCCAAGGTCTAGCGGGAGTTAGTGAGCAGTTCTTC
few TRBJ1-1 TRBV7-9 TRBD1 CASSLTGTGFNTEAFF TGTGCCAGCAGCCTGACCGGGACAGGTTTCAACACTGAAGCTTTCTTT
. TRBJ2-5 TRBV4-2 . CASSQDPAVETQYF TGTGCCAGCAGCCAAGACCCAGCGGTGGAGACCCAGTACTTC
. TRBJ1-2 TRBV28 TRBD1 CASSSGQGGYNGYTF TGTGCCAGCAGTTCGGGACAGGGGGGATATAATGGCTACACCTTC
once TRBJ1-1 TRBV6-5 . CASSSNRVNTEAFF TGTGCCAGCAGTTCCAACAGGGTTAACACTGAAGCTTTCTTT
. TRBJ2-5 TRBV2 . CASSESGPGETQYF TGTGCCAGCAGTGAATCCGGCCCGGGAGAGACCCAGTACTTC
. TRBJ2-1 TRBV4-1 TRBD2 CASSRGLAGGRGYNEQFF TGCGCCAGCAGCCGCGGACTAGCGGGAGGCCGGGGCTACAATGAGCAGTTCTTC
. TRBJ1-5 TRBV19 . CASATTGYQPQHF TGTGCCAGCGCTACTACAGGGTATCAGCCCCAGCATTTT
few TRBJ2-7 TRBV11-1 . CASSLGSDEQYF TGTGCCAGCAGCTTAGGATCAGATGAGCAGTACTTC
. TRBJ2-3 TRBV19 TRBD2 CASSQVGLAGKTSTQYF TGTGCCAGTAGTCAAGTAGGACTAGCGGGAAAAACTAGTACGCAGTATTTT
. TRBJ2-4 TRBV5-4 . CASSPSIGGGAKNIQYF TGTGCCAGCAGCCCATCTATTGGAGGAGGGGCCAAAAACATTCAGTACTTC
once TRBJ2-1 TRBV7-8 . CASSALANSYNEQFF TGTGCCAGCAGCGCCCTAGCGAACTCCTACAATGAGCAGTTCTTC
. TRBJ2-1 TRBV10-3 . CAISGPSGERMNYNEQFF TGTGCCATCAGTGGACCAAGCGGCGAGCGAATGAACTACAATGAGCAGTTCTTC
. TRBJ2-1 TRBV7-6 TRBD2 CASSPRLAGYEQFF TGTGCCAGCAGCCCGAGACTAGCGGGCTATGAGCAGTTCTTC